This T cell receptor (beta chain) was profiled in a study of cytomegalovirus exposure and HLA in healthy donors. Study background: An earlier analysis found 110 million or so unique TCR beta sequences from approximately 190 million T cells.

Only one count was recorded for this clone. The antigen is not known. PCR used 60 Vbeta primers and 13 Jbeta primers. TCRdb keeps only in-frame clones here, not all; method: immunoSEQ multiplex PCR. This sample has 150,000 or so clones, with roughly 85% found just once. Points from the study as a whole: Common viral pathogens (according to a later analysis) appeared linked to several of the most significant clusters. Highly shared sequence variants in one cluster were likely a sequencing artifact. Associated with cytomegalovirus, according to the listing, were 170 or so TCR beta chains.

The CDR3 consists of 12 residues. After removal of 7 bases from V and 13 bases from J, the junction contained 13 bases not matched to a gene. The V gene's germline CDR1 is SQVTM and CDR2 ANQGSEA. The chain recombines TRBV29-1 with TRBJ2-1, with TRBD2 matching 7 bases. The clonotype originates from a man in his late teens or twenties in good health and CMV-seropositive. The material sequenced was PBMCs. CDR3 sequence: CSAFSGANKQFF. CDR3 bases: TGCAGCGCGTTCAGCGGGGCCAACAAACAGTTCTTC.